The clone carrying this T cell receptor (beta chain) was seen more than once but under ten times. Its antigen is not known. The protocol was immunoSEQ multiplex PCR, while the TCRdb copy is restricted to in-frame clones and leaves out a portion. This table holds some 630,000 clones, about two thirds found once. There are 13 residues in the CDR3. Germline V gene data show CDR1 as SGHRS and CDR2 as YFSETQ. Trimming left V 4 bases short and J 5 bases short, with 10 bases between. The data were obtained in a study of shared clonotypes between healthy human individuals. Whole-study context: CD4 naive cells filled three plates per donor, CD4 memory three, CD8 naive two and CD8 memory one.

Regarding the study as a whole: The study generally estimated greater richness for naive than memory subsets.

The sequence was obtained from a woman aged 30 to 39 in good health. What was sequenced was memory CD4+ T cells sorted from blood. As for subset: CD45RA-negative fraction. The genes are TRBV5-1 and TRBJ1-5; D unclear. CDR3 sequence reads: CASSHNGDQPQHF. The DNA for the CDR3 is TGCGCCAGCAGCCACAATGGAGATCAGCCCCAGCATTTT.